This record looks at one T cell receptor beta chain sequence and its context. This entry comes from a study of shared clonotypes between healthy human individuals. Data came from immunoSEQ multiplex PCR; TCRdb stores just in-frame clones and leaves some out. The sample has some 1 million clones, around 75% seen once. Splitting the CD4+ cells yielded a CD45RA+ naive subset and a CD45RA-negative memory subset. The clonotype was recovered from a young man in good health. The sequencing input was memory CD4+ T cells sorted from blood. Noted subset: CD45RA-negative fraction.

As DNA, the CDR3 is TGTGCCAGCAGCCCCGCACCGGGACAGGGCTCCTACGAGCAGTACTTC. It encodes CASSPAPGQGSYEQYF. This sequence joins TRBV7-9 and TRBJ2-7; TRBD1 matches 9 bases. Germline CDR1 is SEHNR and CDR2 is FQNEAQ (reference sequence). The V and J ends lost 5 bases and 0 bases, in that order; junction bases with no gene match: 8. The CDR3 has 16 amino acids.